The clone carrying this TCR beta chain has a single count. Its antigen is not known. This may be a read error: a much more frequent sequence differs by one nucleotide. Axillary draining lymph nodes of breast cancer patients supplied the node samples. TCRdb processed the multiplex PCR reads anew with MiXCR; each CDR3 protein has one entry. This sample has roughly 220,000 distinct CDR3 sequences, with roughly a third found just once. The data derive from a study of breast tumors, draining lymph nodes, adjacent tissues. Study outcomes and limitations: Tumor and nontumor repertoires were significantly more similar in luminal-like than in basal-like breast cancer. That most tumor T cells come from lymph nodes remained unproven. Tumor TCR diversity was below lymph nodes but above nontumor tissue. Data fit most tumor T cells coming from lymph node, expanding in tumor.

The CDR3 covers 18 residues. CDR1 and CDR2 (germline): LGHNT, FRNRAP. V lost 3 bases and J 4 bases, leaving 22 bases between the germline ends. The source of this sequence is a female donor with breast cancer. Some clones in this sample may be carry-over from other donors' samples. The V gene is TRBV12-5, the J gene TRBJ1-5; D is possibly TRBD1 (5 bases). What was sequenced was axillary lymph node tissue. CDR3 in DNA: TGTGCTAGTGGTTTCGAGGTTTTGCTGGGACGGATAAATCAGCCCCAGCATTTT. Amino acids: CASGFEVLLGRINQPQHF.